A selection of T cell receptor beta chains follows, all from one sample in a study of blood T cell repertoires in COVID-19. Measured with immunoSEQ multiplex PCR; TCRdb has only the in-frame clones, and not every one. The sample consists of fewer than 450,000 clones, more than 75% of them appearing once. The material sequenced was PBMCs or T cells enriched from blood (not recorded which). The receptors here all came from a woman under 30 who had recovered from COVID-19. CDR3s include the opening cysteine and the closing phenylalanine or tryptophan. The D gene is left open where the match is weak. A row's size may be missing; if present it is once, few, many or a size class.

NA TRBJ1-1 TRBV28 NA TGTGCCAGCGGGCGGGAAGGGGAGGACACTGAAGCTTTCTTT CASGREGEDTEAFF
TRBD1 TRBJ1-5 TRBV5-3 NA TGTGCCAGAAGCCTCTCCCCACCGGGACAGGGCCTCAACAATCAGCCCCAGCATTTT CARSLSPPGQGLNNQPQHF
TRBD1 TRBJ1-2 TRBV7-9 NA TGTGCCAGCAGCTTCTCTCCAGGGGGCTATGGCTACACCTTC CASSFSPGGYGYTF
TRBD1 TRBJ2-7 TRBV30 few TGTGCCTGGAGTCACGGACAGGGGGGGCGCGAGCAGTACTTC CAWSHGQGGREQYF
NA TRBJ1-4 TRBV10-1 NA TGCGCCAGCGGGTGGGGGGAAGAGGATGAAAAACTGTTTTTT CASGWGEEDEKLFF
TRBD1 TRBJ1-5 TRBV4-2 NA TGTGCCAGCAGCCAAGATTACACGGACAGGGTGAGCCAGCCCCAGCATTTT CASSQDYTDRVSQPQHF
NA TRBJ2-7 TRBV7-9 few TGTGCCAGCAGCACAGGTTCACAGGGATCCTACGAGCAGTACTTC CASSTGSQGSYEQYF
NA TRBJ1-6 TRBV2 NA TGTGCCAGCAGTGAATCCAGGGATAATTCACCCCTCCACTTT CASSESRDNSPLHF
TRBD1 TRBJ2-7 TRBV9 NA TGTGCCAGCAGCGCGGCAGGGACAGGGGGCTACGAGCAGTACTTC CASSAAGTGGYEQYF
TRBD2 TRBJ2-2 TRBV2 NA TGTGCCAGCATCGGCCTTCCCCTACTAGCGGGGGGGCCTACCGGGGAGCTGTTTTTT CASIGLPLLAGGPTGELFF
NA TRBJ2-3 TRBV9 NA TGTGCCAGCAGCGCCGTCCCCACAGGAGGGGGGGCAGATACGCAGTATTTT CASSAVPTGGGADTQYF
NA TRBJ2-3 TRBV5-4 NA TGTGCCAGCAGCTTGGTAGCGGTTGCAGATACGCAGTATTTT CASSLVAVADTQYF
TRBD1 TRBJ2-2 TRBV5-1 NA TGCGCCAGCAGCTTCGGGACAGGGGTCACCGGGGAGCTGTTTTTT CASSFGTGVTGELFF
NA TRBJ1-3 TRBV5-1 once TGCGCCAGCAGGGACAGCTCTGGAAACACCATATATTTT CASRDSSGNTIYF
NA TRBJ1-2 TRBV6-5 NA TGTGCCAGCAGTTTGGTGGGGCTTAACTATGGCTACACCTTC CASSLVGLNYGYTF